This entry concerns a single TCR beta chain. The sample comes from a study of blood T cell repertoires in COVID-19. Study-wide background: Material from acute and convalescent COVID-19 was sourced from the United States, Italy and Spain. In each case, the material was cDNA or gDNA derived from T cells, B-cell-depleted T cells, or PBMCs.

J was trimmed by 7 bases and V by 6 bases; bases with no gene match: 10. The CDR3 length is 15 residues. CDR1 is MGHRA, CDR2 YSYEKL, per germline. In the original workflow: Amplification with reference gene primers provided the estimates of nucleated cell counts. Generated by immunoSEQ multiplex PCR, the TCRdb table keeps only in-frame clones and is missing some. Clone size and V and J calls were adopted from that table, with D and trimming inferred from the DNA. The table shows about 250,000 clones, with around 85% occurring only once. The receptor comes from a woman between 55 and 75 years old with active or convalescent COVID-19. The rearrangement links TRBV4-1 to TRBJ2-5, with TRBD2 matching over 11 bases. Sequencing was performed on peripheral blood. The CDR3 nucleotides are TGCGCCAGCAGAGCCTTAGCGGGAGGGTCGGGGACCCAGTACTTC. This translates into CASRALAGGSGTQYF.